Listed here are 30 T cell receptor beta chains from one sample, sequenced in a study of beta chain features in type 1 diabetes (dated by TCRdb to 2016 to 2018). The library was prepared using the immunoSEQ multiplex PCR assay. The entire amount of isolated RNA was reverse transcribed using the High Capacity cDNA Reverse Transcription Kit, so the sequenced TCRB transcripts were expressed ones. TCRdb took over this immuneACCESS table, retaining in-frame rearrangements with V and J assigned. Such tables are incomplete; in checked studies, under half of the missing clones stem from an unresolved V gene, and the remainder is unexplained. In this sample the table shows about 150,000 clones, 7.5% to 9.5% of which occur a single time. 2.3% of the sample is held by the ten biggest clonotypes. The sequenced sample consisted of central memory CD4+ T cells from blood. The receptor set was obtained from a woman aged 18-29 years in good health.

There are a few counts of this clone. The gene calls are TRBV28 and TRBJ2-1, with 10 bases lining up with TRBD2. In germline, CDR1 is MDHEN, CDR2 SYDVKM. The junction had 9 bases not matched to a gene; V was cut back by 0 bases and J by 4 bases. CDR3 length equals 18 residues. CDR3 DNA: TGTGCCAGCAGTTTATGGAAAATCTTACTAGCGGGATACAATGAGCAGTTCTTC. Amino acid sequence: CASSLWKILLAGYNEQFF.

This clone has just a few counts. The CDR3 DNA is TGTGCCAGCAGCCCCGTGGTAGCGGACCCTGAAAGGCAGTTCTTC. Translating it yields CASSPVVADPERQFF. This rearrangement joins TRBV7-2 to TRBJ2-1, with D possibly TRBD2 on 6 matching bases. Germline V lookup: CDR1 SGHTA, CDR2 FQGNSA. CDR3 length: 15 residues. Trimming removed 5 bases from V and 12 bases from J, with 23 bases in between.

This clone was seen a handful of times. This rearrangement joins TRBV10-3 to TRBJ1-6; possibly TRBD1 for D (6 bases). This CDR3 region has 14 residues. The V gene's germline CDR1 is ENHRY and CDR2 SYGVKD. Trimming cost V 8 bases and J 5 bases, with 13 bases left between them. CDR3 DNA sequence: TGTGCCATCGGCCCCCAGGGGAATAATTCACCCCTCCACTTT. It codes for CAIGPQGNNSPLHF.

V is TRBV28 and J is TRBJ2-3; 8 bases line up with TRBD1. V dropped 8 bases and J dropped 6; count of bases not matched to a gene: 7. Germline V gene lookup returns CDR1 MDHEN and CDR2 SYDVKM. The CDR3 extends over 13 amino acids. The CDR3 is CASCSGGSDTQYF. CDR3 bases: TGTGCCAGCTGTTCAGGGGGCAGTGATACGCAGTATTTT.

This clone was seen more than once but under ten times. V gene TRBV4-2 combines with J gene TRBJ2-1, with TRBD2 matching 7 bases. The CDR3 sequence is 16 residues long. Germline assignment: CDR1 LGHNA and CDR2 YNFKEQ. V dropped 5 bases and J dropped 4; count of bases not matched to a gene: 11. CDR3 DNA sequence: TGTGCCAGCAGCTTGGTAGCTCTAGCGGCTTACAATGAGCAGTTCTTC. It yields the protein CASSLVALAAYNEQFF.

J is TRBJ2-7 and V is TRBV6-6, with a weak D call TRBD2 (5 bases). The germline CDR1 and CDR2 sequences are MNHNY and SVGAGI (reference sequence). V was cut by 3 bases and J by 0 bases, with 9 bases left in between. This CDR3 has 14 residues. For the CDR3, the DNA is TGTGCCAGCAGTTATAGCGACCCCTCCTACGAGCAGTACTTC. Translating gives CASSYSDPSYEQYF.

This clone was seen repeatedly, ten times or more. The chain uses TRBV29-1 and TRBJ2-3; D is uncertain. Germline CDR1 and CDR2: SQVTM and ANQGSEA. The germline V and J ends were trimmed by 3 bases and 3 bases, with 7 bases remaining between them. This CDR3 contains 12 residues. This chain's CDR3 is CSVERGTDTQYF. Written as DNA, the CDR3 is TGCAGCGTTGAGCGAGGTACAGATACGCAGTATTTT.

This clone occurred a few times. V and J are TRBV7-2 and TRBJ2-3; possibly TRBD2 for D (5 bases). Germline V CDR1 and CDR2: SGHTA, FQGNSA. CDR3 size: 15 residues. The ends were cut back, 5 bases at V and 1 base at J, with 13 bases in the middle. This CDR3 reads CASSPQRTRTDTQYF. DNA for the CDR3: TGTGCCAGCAGCCCCCAGCGGACGCGCACAGATACGCAGTATTTT.

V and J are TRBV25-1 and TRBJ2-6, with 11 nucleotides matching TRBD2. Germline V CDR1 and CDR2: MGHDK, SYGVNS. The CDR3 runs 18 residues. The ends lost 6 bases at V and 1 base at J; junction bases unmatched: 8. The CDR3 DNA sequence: TGTGCCAGCAGGTCGACTAGCGGGATTACTTCTGGGGCCAACGTCCTGACTTTC. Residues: CASRSTSGITSGANVLTF.

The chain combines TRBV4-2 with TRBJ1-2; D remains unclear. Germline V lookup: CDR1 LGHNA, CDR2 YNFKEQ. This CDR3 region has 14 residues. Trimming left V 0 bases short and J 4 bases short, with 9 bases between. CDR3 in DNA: TGTGCCAGCAGCCAAGATTCAACAAGCTATGGCTACACCTTC. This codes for CASSQDSTSYGYTF.

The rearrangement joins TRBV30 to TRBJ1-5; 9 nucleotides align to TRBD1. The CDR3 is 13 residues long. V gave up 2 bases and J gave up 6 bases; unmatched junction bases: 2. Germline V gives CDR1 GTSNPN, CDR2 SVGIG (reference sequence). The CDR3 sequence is CAWSQTGGQPQHF. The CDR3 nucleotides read TGTGCCTGGAGTCAGACAGGGGGTCAGCCCCAGCATTTT. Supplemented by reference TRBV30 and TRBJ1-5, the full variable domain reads SQTIHQWPATLVQPVGSPLSLECTVEGTSNPNLYWYRQAAGRGLQLLFYSVGIGQISSEVPQNLSASRPQDRQFILSSKKLLLSDSGFYLCAWSQTGGQPQHFGDGTRLSIL.

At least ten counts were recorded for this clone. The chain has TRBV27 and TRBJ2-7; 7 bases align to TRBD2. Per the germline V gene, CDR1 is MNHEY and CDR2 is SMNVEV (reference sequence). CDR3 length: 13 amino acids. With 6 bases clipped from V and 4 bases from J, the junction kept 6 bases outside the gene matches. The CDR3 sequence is CASRAGTGYEQYF. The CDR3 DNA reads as TGTGCCAGCAGAGCGGGAACAGGATACGAGCAGTACTTC.

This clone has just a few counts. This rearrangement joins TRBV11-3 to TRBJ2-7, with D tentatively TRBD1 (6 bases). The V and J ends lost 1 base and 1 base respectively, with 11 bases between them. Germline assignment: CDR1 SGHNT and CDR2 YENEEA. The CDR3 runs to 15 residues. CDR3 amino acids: CASSLAFQGSYEQYF. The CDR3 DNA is TGTGCCAGCAGCTTAGCATTTCAGGGGTCCTACGAGCAGTACTTC.

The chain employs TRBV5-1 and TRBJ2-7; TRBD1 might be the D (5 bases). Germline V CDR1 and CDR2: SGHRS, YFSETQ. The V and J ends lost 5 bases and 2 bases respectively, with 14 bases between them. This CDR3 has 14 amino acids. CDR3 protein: CASRPRQSAYEQYF. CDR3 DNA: TGCGCCAGCAGACCTAGACAGTCTGCCTACGAGCAGTACTTC.

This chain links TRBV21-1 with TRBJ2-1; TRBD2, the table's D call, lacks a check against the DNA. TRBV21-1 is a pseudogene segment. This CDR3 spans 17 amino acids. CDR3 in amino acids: CASSPKEVLATYNEQFF. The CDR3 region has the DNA TGTGCCAGCAGCCCGAAGGAGGTCCTAGCGACCTACAATGAGCAGTTCTTC.

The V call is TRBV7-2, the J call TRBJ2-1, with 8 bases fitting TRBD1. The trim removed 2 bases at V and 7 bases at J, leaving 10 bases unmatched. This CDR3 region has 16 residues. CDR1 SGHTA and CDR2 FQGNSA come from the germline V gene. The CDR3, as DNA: TGTGCCAGCAGCTTAAGGCGACAGGGGTCAAGGAATGAGCAGTTCTTC. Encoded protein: CASSLRRQGSRNEQFF.

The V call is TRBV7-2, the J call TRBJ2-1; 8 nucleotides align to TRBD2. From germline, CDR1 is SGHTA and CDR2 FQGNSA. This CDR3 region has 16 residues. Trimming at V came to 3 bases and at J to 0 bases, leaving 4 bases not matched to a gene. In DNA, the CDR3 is TGTGCCAGCAGCTTTACGGGGGGGAGCTCCTACAATGAGCAGTTCTTC. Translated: CASSFTGGSSYNEQFF. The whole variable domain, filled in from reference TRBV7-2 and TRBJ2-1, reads GAGVSQSPSNKVTEKGKDVELRCDPISGHTALYWYRQSLGQGLEFLIYFQGNSAPDKSGLPSDRFSAERTGGSVSTLTIQRTQQEDSAVYLCASSFTGGSSYNEQFFGPGTRLTVL.

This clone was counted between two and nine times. CDR3 residues: CASSLANTGELFF. CDR3 bases: TGTGCCAGCAGTTTGGCAAATACCGGGGAGCTGTTTTTT. The rearrangement joins TRBV27 to TRBJ2-2; D gene uncertain. Germline lookup yields CDR1 MNHEY and CDR2 SMNVEV (reference sequence). The germline V and J ends were trimmed by 3 bases and 5 bases, with 7 bases remaining between them. The CDR3 sequence is 13 residues long.

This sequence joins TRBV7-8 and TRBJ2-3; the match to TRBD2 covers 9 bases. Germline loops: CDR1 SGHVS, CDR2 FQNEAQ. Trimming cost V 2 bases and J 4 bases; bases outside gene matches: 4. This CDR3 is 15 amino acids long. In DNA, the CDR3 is TGTGCCAGCAGCTTATTACGCGGGGGGGCAGATACGCAGTATTTT. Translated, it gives CASSLLRGGADTQYF. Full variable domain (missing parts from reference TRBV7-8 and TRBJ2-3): GAGVSQSPRYKVAKRGQDVALRCDPISGHVSLFWYQQALGQGPEFLTYFQNEAQLDKSGLPSDRFFAERPEGSVSTLKIQRTQQEDSAVYLCASSLLRGGADTQYFGPGTRLTVL.

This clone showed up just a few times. CDR3 sequence reads: CASSPGLAAYEQYF. CDR3 DNA: TGTGCCAGCTCACCAGGACTAGCGGCCTACGAGCAGTACTTC. The gene calls are TRBV18 and TRBJ2-7, with TRBD2 matching 10 bases. Germline CDR1 is KGHSH and CDR2 is LQKENI. The V gene end was trimmed by 2 bases and the J gene end by 2 bases; junction bases not matched to a gene: 0. CDR3 length equals 14 residues.

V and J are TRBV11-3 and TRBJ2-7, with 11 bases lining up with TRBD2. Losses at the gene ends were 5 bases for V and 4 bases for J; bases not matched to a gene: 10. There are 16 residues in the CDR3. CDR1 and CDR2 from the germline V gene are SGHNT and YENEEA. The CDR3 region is CASSQAPGLAVYEQYF. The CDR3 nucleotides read TGTGCCAGCAGCCAAGCCCCGGGACTAGCGGTGTACGAGCAGTACTTC.

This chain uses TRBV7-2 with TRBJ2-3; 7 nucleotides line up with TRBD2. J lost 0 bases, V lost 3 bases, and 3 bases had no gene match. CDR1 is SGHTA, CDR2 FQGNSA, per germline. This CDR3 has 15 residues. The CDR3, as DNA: TGTGCCAGCAGCTTCAGCGGGACTAGCACAGATACGCAGTATTTT. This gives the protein CASSFSGTSTDTQYF. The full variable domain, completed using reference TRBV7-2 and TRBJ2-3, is GAGVSQSPSNKVTEKGKDVELRCDPISGHTALYWYRQSLGQGLEFLIYFQGNSAPDKSGLPSDRFSAERTGGSVSTLTIQRTQQEDSAVYLCASSFSGTSTDTQYFGPGTRLTVL.

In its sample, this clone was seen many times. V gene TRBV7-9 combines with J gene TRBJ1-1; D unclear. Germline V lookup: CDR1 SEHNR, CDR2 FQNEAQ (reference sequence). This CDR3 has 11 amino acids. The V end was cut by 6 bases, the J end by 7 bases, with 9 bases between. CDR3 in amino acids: CASSREVEAFF. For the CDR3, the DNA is TGTGCCAGCAGTCGGGAGGTTGAAGCTTTCTTT.

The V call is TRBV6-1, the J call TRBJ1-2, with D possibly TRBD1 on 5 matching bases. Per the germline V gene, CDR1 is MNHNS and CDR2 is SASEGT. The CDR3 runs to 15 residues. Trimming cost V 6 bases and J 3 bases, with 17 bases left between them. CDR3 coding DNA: TGTGCCAGCAGCTTCTCCCAGCAGGGATACTATGGCTACACCTTC. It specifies CASSFSQQGYYGYTF.

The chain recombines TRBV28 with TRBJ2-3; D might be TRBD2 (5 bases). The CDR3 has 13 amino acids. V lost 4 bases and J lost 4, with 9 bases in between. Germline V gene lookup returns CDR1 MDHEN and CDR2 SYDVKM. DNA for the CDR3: TGTGCCAGCAGTTCCCCTAGCCCAGATACGCAGTATTTT. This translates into CASSSPSPDTQYF.

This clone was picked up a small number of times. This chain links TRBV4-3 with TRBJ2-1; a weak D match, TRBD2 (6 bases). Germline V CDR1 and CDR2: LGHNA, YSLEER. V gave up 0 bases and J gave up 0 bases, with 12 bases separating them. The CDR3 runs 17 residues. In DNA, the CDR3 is TGCGCCAGCAGCCAAGATCTGGGGGGATACTCCTACAATGAGCAGTTCTTC. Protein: CASSQDLGGYSYNEQFF.

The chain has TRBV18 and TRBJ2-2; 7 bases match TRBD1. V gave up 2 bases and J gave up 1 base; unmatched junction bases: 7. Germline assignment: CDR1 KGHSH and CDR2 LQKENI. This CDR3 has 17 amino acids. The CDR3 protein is CASSPGGQRRNTGELFF. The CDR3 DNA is TGTGCCAGCTCACCAGGGGGACAGCGGCGGAACACCGGGGAGCTGTTTTTT. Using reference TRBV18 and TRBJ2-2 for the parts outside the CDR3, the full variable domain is NAGVMQNPRHLVRRRGQEARLRCSPMKGHSHVYWYRQLPEEGLKFMVYLQKENIIDESGMPKERFSAEFPKEGPSILRIQQVVRGDSAAYFCASSPGGQRRNTGELFFGEGSRLTVL.

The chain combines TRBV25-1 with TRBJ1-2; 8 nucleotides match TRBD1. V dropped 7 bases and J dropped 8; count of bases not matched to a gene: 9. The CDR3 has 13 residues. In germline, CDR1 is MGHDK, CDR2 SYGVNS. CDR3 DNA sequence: TGTGCCAGCAACCCCGGGACAGGCAAAGGCTACACCTTC. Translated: CASNPGTGKGYTF.

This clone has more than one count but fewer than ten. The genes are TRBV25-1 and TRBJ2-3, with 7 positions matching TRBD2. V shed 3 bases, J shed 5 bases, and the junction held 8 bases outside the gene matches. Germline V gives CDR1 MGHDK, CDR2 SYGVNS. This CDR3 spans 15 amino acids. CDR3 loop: CASSDFAGGIDTQYF. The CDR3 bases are TGTGCCAGCAGTGACTTCGCCGGGGGGATAGATACGCAGTATTTT. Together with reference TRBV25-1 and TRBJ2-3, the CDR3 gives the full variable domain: EADIYQTPRYLVIGTGKKITLECSQTMGHDKMYWYQQDPGMELHLIHYSYGVNSTEKGDLSSESTVSRIRTEHFPLTLESARPSHTSQYLCASSDFAGGIDTQYFGPGTRLTVL.

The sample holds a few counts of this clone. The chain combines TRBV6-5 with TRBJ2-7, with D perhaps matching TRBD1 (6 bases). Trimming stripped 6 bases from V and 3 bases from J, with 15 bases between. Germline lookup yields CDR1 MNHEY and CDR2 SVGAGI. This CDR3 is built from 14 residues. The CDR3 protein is CASSLTGLNYEQYF. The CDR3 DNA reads TGTGCCAGCAGCTTGACAGGCTTGAACTACGAGCAGTACTTC.